Each of the 20 T cell receptor beta chains below was sequenced from the same sample in a study of T cell repertoires in cytomegalovirus infection. Which antigens these TCRs recognize remains unknown. TCRdb re-derived calls from the reads in MiXCR, one entry per CDR3 protein. The table has 45,000 to 65,000 distinct CDR3 sequences, roughly a fifth seen once. The specimen was CD8+ T cells from cultured PBMCs, collected from culture after CMV antigen stimulation. Source of these receptors: a human donor in good health (CMV status not recorded). Some clones in this sample may be carry-over from other donors' samples.

This clonotype has just a few counts. V and J are TRBV2 and TRBJ2-7; a possible D gene is TRBD2 (5 bases). V was cut by 7 bases and J by 7 bases, with 14 bases left in between. The length of the CDR3 is 12 residues. Germline V CDR1 and CDR2: SNHLY, FYNNEI. CDR3 coding DNA: TGTGCCAGCATACGCGGGCCCAGAGAGCAGTACTTC. This gives the protein CASIRGPREQYF.

This clonotype was counted only a few times. The chain combines TRBV6-5 with TRBJ2-3; 8 bases line up with TRBD2. This CDR3 region has 15 residues. After removal of 7 bases from V and 1 base from J, the junction contained 7 bases not matched to a gene. CDR1 is MNHEY and CDR2 is SVGAGI in the germline V gene. For the CDR3, the DNA is TGTGCCAGCACCTCCCCGGGACTAGGCACAGATACGCAGTATTTT. This codes for CASTSPGLGTDTQYF.

This chain links TRBV6-5 with TRBJ1-3, with D possibly matching TRBD1 (5 bases). Looked up from germline, CDR1 is MNHEY and CDR2 is SVGAGI. This CDR3 is 15 amino acids long. V lost 0 bases, J lost 2 bases, and 8 bases lay in between. The CDR3 region has the DNA TGTGCCAGCAGTTACTCCCGGGGGACTGGAAACACCATATATTTT. This codes for CASSYSRGTGNTIYF.

CDR3: CASSTGDSVTEAFF. CDR3 nucleotides: TGTGCCAGCAGCACCGGGGACAGCGTCACTGAAGCTTTCTTT. This chain uses TRBV5-6 with TRBJ1-1; 7 positions match TRBD1. Germline assignment: CDR1 SGHDT and CDR2 YYEEEE. This CDR3 region has 14 residues. V was pared by 4 bases and J by 4 bases, with 7 bases of the junction left unmatched.

This clonotype was recorded only once. The chain links TRBV20-1 to TRBJ2-6; 8 bases agree with TRBD1. CDR3 length: 16 residues. The germline V gene has CDR1 DFQATT and CDR2 SNEGSKA (reference sequence). With 6 bases clipped from V and 0 bases from J, the junction kept 7 bases outside the gene matches. This CDR3 reads CSATDRASSGANVLTF. The CDR3 bases are TGCAGTGCAACGGACAGGGCGAGCTCTGGGGCCAACGTCCTGACTTTC.

V is TRBV20-1 and J is TRBJ1-2; 7 bases match TRBD1. Germline CDR1 reads DFQATT; CDR2 reads SNEGSKA (reference sequence). The length of the CDR3 is 15 residues. J gave up 3 bases and V 5 bases, and 12 bases lay outside the gene matches. The CDR3 sequence: CSALSSGTAYYGYTF. As DNA, the CDR3 is TGCAGTGCTCTTTCCTCCGGGACAGCCTACTATGGCTACACCTTC.

The V gene is TRBV6-5, the J gene TRBJ1-2; possibly TRBD1 for D (5 bases). CDR1 is MNHEY and CDR2 is SVGAGI in the germline V gene. Trimming took 0 bases from V and 5 from J, leaving 16 bases between them. The CDR3 consists of 16 residues. Written as DNA, the CDR3 is TGTGCCAGCAGTTACTCGTGGGGACTCCGAACTTATGGCTACACCTTC. This encodes CASSYSWGLRTYGYTF.

This clonotype was seen only a few times. Here the CDR3 reads CASSLYGPWSAEAFF. The CDR3 bases are TGTGCCAGCAGTTTATACGGACCCTGGTCCGCTGAAGCTTTCTTT. The chain uses TRBV6-2 or TRBV6-3 and TRBJ1-1; no reliable D call. The CDR3 length is 15 residues. Germline V gene lookup returns CDR1 MNHEY and CDR2 SVGEGT. V was shortened by 4 bases and J by 6 bases, with 18 bases between the two germline ends.

In this sample, this clonotype turned up a few times. The rearrangement links TRBV4-1 to TRBJ1-3; no definite D call. Trimming pared 1 base from V and 4 bases from J, leaving 14 bases between. Germline values: CDR1 MGHRA, CDR2 YSYEKL. The CDR3 contains 16 residues. CDR3 in DNA: TGCGCCAGCAGCCAAGGGCGAGGGCAGAGAGGAAACACCATATATTTT. The encoded protein is CASSQGRGQRGNTIYF.

The gene calls are TRBV7-9 and TRBJ2-1; D uncertain. The CDR3 length is 11 residues. The germline V and J ends were trimmed by 2 bases and 6 bases, with 2 bases remaining between them. The germline V gene encodes CDR1 SEHNR and CDR2 FQNEAQ (reference sequence). CDR3 DNA: TGTGCCAGCAGCTTACGCAATGAGCAGTTCTTC. It is translated as CASSLRNEQFF.

This clonotype was seen more than once but under ten times. This rearrangement joins TRBV12-3 or TRBV12-4 to TRBJ2-1; tentatively, D is TRBD1 (5 bases). V was shortened by 5 bases and J by 10 bases, with 9 bases between the two germline ends. This CDR3 has 11 amino acids. The CDR3 is CASSQGGEQFF. The CDR3 DNA reads TGTGCCAGCAGTCAGGGTGGAGAGCAGTTCTTC.

A few counts support this clonotype. This sequence joins TRBV7-6 and TRBJ2-1; 11 nucleotides line up with TRBD2. CDR1 and CDR2 from the germline V gene are SGHVS and FNYEAQ. There are 18 residues in the CDR3. V dropped 2 bases and J dropped 4; count of bases not matched to a gene: 10. CDR3 in DNA: TGTGCCAGCAGCTTAAAAGGTCTAGCGGGGGGTTTTTACAATGAGCAGTTCTTC. It encodes CASSLKGLAGGFYNEQFF.

The J gene is TRBJ1-1, the V gene TRBV12-3 or TRBV12-4; weak D call: TRBD1 (6 bases). The V and J ends lost 3 bases and 11 bases respectively, with 10 bases between them. The CDR3 covers 11 residues. The DNA of the CDR3 is TGTGCCAGCAGTTTTGGACAGTGGGCTTTCTTT. This codes for CASSFGQWAFF.

This clonotype was seen many times. The chain couples TRBV7-2 to TRBJ2-5; D is uncertain. The V and J ends lost 1 base and 3 bases respectively, with 6 bases between them. CDR1 SGHTA and CDR2 FQGNSA come from the germline V gene. The CDR3 sequence is 13 residues long. CDR3 in amino acids: CASSLVAKETQYF. The DNA for the CDR3 is TGTGCCAGCAGCTTAGTAGCAAAAGAGACCCAGTACTTC.

In its sample, this clonotype was seen a few times. This chain uses TRBV11-2 with TRBJ2-1; TRBD1 aligns across 8 bases. Germline CDR1 SGHAT, CDR2 FQNNGV. Unmatched junction bases numbered 11, after V lost 6 bases and J lost 7 bases. This CDR3 has 15 amino acids. The CDR3 bases are TGTGCCAGCAGGCCGACAGGGGAAAAGGATAATGAGCAGTTCTTC. As protein: CASRPTGEKDNEQFF.

A few counts support this clonotype. The chain employs TRBV6-1 and TRBJ1-2; D unresolved. V was clipped by 8 bases and J by 5 bases, with 15 bases between them. The CDR3 loop spans 13 amino acids. Germline lookup yields CDR1 MNHNS and CDR2 SASEGT. CDR3 region: CASHPEGGYGYTF. The CDR3 region has the DNA TGTGCCAGCCACCCCGAGGGTGGATATGGCTACACCTTC.

This chain connects TRBV6-2 or TRBV6-3 to TRBJ1-5, with no clear D. CDR1 is MNHEY, CDR2 SVGEGT, per germline. This CDR3 is built from 12 residues. V was clipped by 2 bases and J by 3 bases, with 2 bases between them. CDR3 residues: CASSYNNQPQHF. The CDR3 bases are TGTGCCAGCAGTTACAACAATCAGCCCCAGCATTTT.

This clonotype showed up just a few times. This chain joins TRBV7-8 and TRBJ2-1; 10 bases map to TRBD2. Trimming cost V 1 base and J 5 bases; bases outside gene matches: 11. Germline CDR1 reads SGHVS; CDR2 reads FQNEAQ. The CDR3 covers 18 residues. The CDR3 region is CASSLGRRGLAGDNEQFF. The CDR3, as DNA: TGTGCCAGCAGCTTAGGGCGGCGGGGGCTAGCGGGGGACAATGAGCAGTTCTTC.

This clonotype was seen more than once but under ten times. The CDR3 DNA reads TGTGCCAGCACCCAGGGGGAAAGTTCCTACGAGCAGTACTTC. Translation gives CASTQGESSYEQYF. The chain carries TRBV12-3 or TRBV12-4 and TRBJ2-7; 7 nucleotides agree with TRBD1. V gave up 7 bases and J gave up 1 base; unmatched junction bases: 7. The length of the CDR3 is 14 residues.

This clonotype has only a few counts. The chain joins TRBV28 to TRBJ2-5; 10 nucleotides line up with TRBD2. The CDR3 spans 19 residues. Germline V gene data show CDR1 as MDHEN and CDR2 as SYDVKM. Trimming took 5 bases from V and 1 from J; bases not matched to a gene: 16. CDR3 sequence (DNA): TGTGCCAGCAGTCCCCCGAGGTGGACTAGCGGTACCCTCCAAGAGACCCAGTACTTC. Translation gives CASSPPRWTSGTLQETQYF.